This T cell receptor (beta chain) stems from a study of T-cell memory formation after mild COVID-19. Using its own MiXCR run on the 5' RACE reads, TCRdb lists one record per CDR3 protein. The table includes some 340,000 distinct CDR3 sequences, about an eighth detected once. This clonotype was picked up many times. Deletions cut 4 bases from V and 2 bases from J, with 11 bases between. CDR1 is SEHNR and CDR2 is FQNEAQ in the germline V gene (reference sequence). The CDR3 sequence is 14 residues long. The clonotype originates from a man aged 18 to 30 who had mild COVID-19 (a few samples of this study predate the infection). Cell type and time point are not known. Input material: PBMCs or a T cell subset sorted from them (not recorded which). V gene TRBV7-9 combines with J gene TRBJ2-5, with D possibly TRBD1 on 6 matching bases. The CDR3, as DNA: TGTGCCAGCAGCTATGGGACACTACAAGAGACCCAGTACTTC. Translating it yields CASSYGTLQETQYF.